Given below is one T cell receptor beta chain in context. What it recognizes is unknown. This sample was taken from a study of T cells in localized non-small cell lung cancer. CDR3 size: 14 residues. V gave up 4 bases and J gave up 4 bases, with 13 bases separating them. Per germline, CDR1 MGHDK and CDR2 SYGVNS. TCRdb's table, derived via immunoSEQ multiplex PCR, lists solely in-frame clones and lacks some. This sample has about 1,500 clones, with 20% to 30% found just once. Study-level points and caveats: Uninvolved adjacent lung showed higher T cell clonality than tumor. Heterogeneity stays possible, as sequencing covered only one tumor region.

V gene TRBV25-1 combines with J gene TRBJ2-5; a weak D match, TRBD2 (5 bases). The clonotype originates from a male donor aged 60 or older with stage I lung adenocarcinoma. The sample in question was normal lung tissue next to the tumor, obtained before any cancer treatment. CDR3 residues: CASSVGLMRETQYF. For the CDR3, the DNA is TGTGCCAGCAGTGTAGGACTGATGAGAGAGACCCAGTACTTC.